These T cell receptor beta chains were read from a single sample in a study of blood T cell repertoires in COVID-19. Assay used: immunoSEQ multiplex PCR; TCRdb lists only in-frame clones, some missing. The profile shows under 150,000 clones, around 81% of them singletons. The sequenced material came from peripheral blood. The receptors were sampled from a human donor with acute or convalescent COVID-19. The donor label of this sample is uncertain. Each CDR3 is given with its conserved first and last residue. Each record gives: J gene, V gene, CDR3 protein.

j_gene: TRBJ2-1; v_gene: TRBV7-3; CDR3aa: CASSLEPSDRPYNEQFF
j_gene: TRBJ2-2; v_gene: TRBV5-4; CDR3aa: CASSIRTSGGAGELFF
j_gene: TRBJ2-5; v_gene: TRBV19; CDR3aa: CASSIWQGARETQYF
j_gene: TRBJ1-3; v_gene: TRBV2; CDR3aa: CASSLGGVGNTIYF
j_gene: TRBJ2-5; v_gene: TRBV7-2; CDR3aa: CASSLRPPGQETQYF
j_gene: TRBJ1-1; v_gene: TRBV7-9; CDR3aa: CASSLSTGASEAFF
j_gene: TRBJ2-6; v_gene: TRBV11-3; CDR3aa: CASSSRTGTVTF
j_gene: TRBJ2-3; v_gene: TRBV6-4; CDR3aa: CASSASGGATDTQYF
j_gene: TRBJ2-3; v_gene: TRBV11-1; CDR3aa: CASSLGGDTQYF
j_gene: TRBJ2-2; v_gene: TRBV3-1/TRBV3-2; CDR3aa: CASSQDTWASGGPELFF
j_gene: TRBJ1-2; v_gene: TRBV9; CDR3aa: CASSARGTGVEGYTF
j_gene: TRBJ2-5; v_gene: TRBV19; CDR3aa: CASSLELHRVETQYF
j_gene: TRBJ1-1; v_gene: TRBV7-6; CDR3aa: CASSLAGGTLDSEAFF
j_gene: TRBJ1-1; v_gene: TRBV7-9; CDR3aa: CASSRQGGTEAFF
j_gene: TRBJ1-3; v_gene: TRBV12-3/TRBV12-4; CDR3aa: CASSTGGGNTIYF
j_gene: TRBJ2-2; v_gene: TRBV9; CDR3aa: CASSVDAGVVTGELFF
j_gene: TRBJ1-1; v_gene: TRBV11-2; CDR3aa: CASNWDRARNTEAFF
j_gene: TRBJ1-4; v_gene: TRBV6-1; CDR3aa: CASSVLPGQTRDEKLFF
j_gene: TRBJ1-4; v_gene: TRBV4-1; CDR3aa: CASTSQGAGTNEKLFF
j_gene: TRBJ2-1; v_gene: TRBV2; CDR3aa: CASSEAGGTDEQFF
j_gene: TRBJ1-1; v_gene: TRBV2; CDR3aa: CASIGTGVENTEAFF
j_gene: TRBJ2-3; v_gene: TRBV5-1; CDR3aa: CASSSGTGVTDTQYF
j_gene: TRBJ1-3; v_gene: TRBV6-1; CDR3aa: CASSLGGVSGNTIYF
j_gene: TRBJ2-3; v_gene: TRBV24-1; CDR3aa: CATSDLQGQGRDTQYF
j_gene: TRBJ2-7; v_gene: TRBV5-1; CDR3aa: CASSLNPGQGKNEQYF
j_gene: TRBJ1-2; v_gene: TRBV25-1; CDR3aa: CASGAGSFYGYTF
j_gene: TRBJ1-4; v_gene: TRBV2; CDR3aa: CASRHRDRGEKLFF